A single sample gave rise to the 22 T cell receptor beta chains below, sequenced in a study of blood T cell repertoires in COVID-19. Assay: immunoSEQ multiplex PCR; the TCRdb copy retains only in-frame clones and omits some. Of roughly 240,000 clones detected, 82% appear once; the ten largest clones hold approximately 1.9%. Sample: peripheral blood. The receptors derive from a woman aged 80 or over with acute or convalescent COVID-19.

This rearrangement joins TRBV11-3 to TRBJ1-2; 8 bases line up with TRBD1. Trimming removed 0 bases from V and 9 bases from J; junction bases left unmatched: 3. Germline assignment: CDR1 SGHNT and CDR2 YENEEA. The CDR3 sequence is 13 residues long. CDR3 sequence (DNA): TGTGCCAGCAGCTTAGAACAGGGGGATCGCTACACCTTC. This codes for CASSLEQGDRYTF.

The chain recombines TRBV7-8 with TRBJ2-5, with 11 bases that match TRBD2. J lost 5 bases, V lost 1 base, and 6 bases had no gene match. CDR3 size: 16 residues. The V gene's germline CDR1 is SGHVS and CDR2 FQNEAQ. The CDR3 coding sequence is TGTGCCAGCAGCTTAGGGCTTAGCGGGGGGGCGGAGACCCAGTACTTC. This sequence encodes CASSLGLSGGAETQYF.

The J gene is TRBJ1-3, the V gene TRBV9, with 10 nucleotides matching TRBD1. Per germline, CDR1 SGDLS and CDR2 YYNGEE. With 3 bases clipped from V and 10 bases from J, the junction kept 4 bases outside the gene matches. The length of the CDR3 is 13 residues. The CDR3 sequence: CASSGQGARTIYF. The CDR3 DNA is TGTGCCAGCAGCGGACAGGGGGCAAGGACCATATATTTT.

The V and J genes are TRBV18 and TRBJ1-1; tentatively, D is TRBD1 (5 bases). This CDR3 has 14 residues. Germline V gives CDR1 KGHSH, CDR2 LQKENI. Trimming removed 2 bases from V and 0 bases from J, with 7 bases in between. Written as DNA, the CDR3 is TGTGCCAGCTCACCAGAGACAGTGAACACTGAAGCTTTCTTT. Amino acids: CASSPETVNTEAFF.

This clone was counted only a few times. The chain carries TRBV28 and TRBJ1-1; D possibly corresponds to TRBD1 (6 bases). The CDR3 loop spans 12 amino acids. Deletions cut 6 bases from V and 6 bases from J, with 11 bases between. The germline gives CDR1 MDHEN, CDR2 SYDVKM. The CDR3 here is CASRGGLAEAFF. In nucleotides, the CDR3 is TGTGCCAGCAGGGGGGGGCTGGCTGAAGCTTTCTTT. The whole variable domain, remainder taken from reference TRBV28 and TRBJ1-1, is DVKVTQSSRYLVKRTGEKVFLECVQDMDHENMFWYRQDPGLGLRLIYFSYDVKMKEKGDIPEGYSVSREKKERFSLILESASTNQTSMYLCASRGGLAEAFFGQGTRLTVV.

The chain joins TRBV7-9 to TRBJ1-2; 7 bases align to TRBD1. The CDR3 covers 13 residues. V was clipped by 2 bases and J by 9 bases; unmatched bases: 6. From germline, CDR1 is SEHNR and CDR2 FQNEAQ (reference sequence). CDR3 protein: CASSLQGGISYTF. The CDR3 DNA is TGTGCCAGCAGCTTACAGGGGGGAATTAGCTACACCTTC.

The count of this clone is one. V usage is TRBV25-1 and J usage is TRBJ1-3; D uncertain. This CDR3 comprises 18 residues. CDR1 and CDR2 from the germline V gene are MGHDK and SYGVNS. V lost 0 bases, J lost 7 bases, and 22 bases lay in between. For the CDR3, the DNA is TGTGCCAGCAGTGAATATTTGGGCGGTGTAGGGAGACGGAACACCATATATTTT. This sequence encodes CASSEYLGGVGRRNTIYF.

V gene TRBV12-5 combines with J gene TRBJ2-1; 11 nucleotides agree with TRBD2. V shed 1 base and J 7 bases; nucleotides not matched to a gene: 6. The CDR3 sequence is 16 residues long. From germline, CDR1 is LGHNT and CDR2 FRNRAP. CDR3 sequence reads: CASGLELAGVGNEQFF. In nucleotides, the CDR3 is TGTGCTAGTGGTTTGGAACTAGCGGGAGTTGGTAATGAGCAGTTCTTC.

The gene calls are TRBV28 and TRBJ1-6; D gene ambiguous. Germline V gene sequence: CDR1 MDHEN, CDR2 SYDVKM. V shed 6 bases and J shed 8 bases, with 17 bases lying between them. This CDR3 has 15 amino acids. The CDR3 here is CASRSPSRPYSPLHF. The CDR3 nucleotides read TGTGCCAGCAGATCACCGAGCCGCCCTTATTCACCCCTCCACTTT.

The chain combines TRBV5-1 with TRBJ2-1, with D perhaps matching TRBD1 (5 bases). CDR3 length equals 16 residues. The germline V gene has CDR1 SGHRS and CDR2 YFSETQ. Trimming removed 0 bases at V and 4 bases at J, with 14 bases between. The CDR3 loop reads CASSLVGATVYNEQFF. The CDR3 region has the DNA TGCGCCAGCAGCTTGGTAGGGGCAACGGTTTACAATGAGCAGTTCTTC. The entire variable domain, with the rest obtained from reference TRBV5-1 and TRBJ2-1, is as follows: KAGVTQTPRYLIKTRGQQVTLSCSPISGHRSVSWYQQTPGQGLQFLFEYFSETQRNKGNFPGRFSGRQFSNSRSEMNVSTLELGDSALYLCASSLVGATVYNEQFFGPGTRLTVL.

V gene TRBV27 combines with J gene TRBJ1-1, with TRBD1 matching over 9 bases. From germline, CDR1 is MNHEY and CDR2 SMNVEV (reference sequence). V dropped 7 bases and J dropped 2; count of bases not matched to a gene: 5. CDR3 length: 14 residues. In DNA, the CDR3 is TGTGCCAGCAAGAGGACAGGGGCTAACACTGAAGCTTTCTTT. Its protein is CASKRTGANTEAFF.

The chain employs TRBV18 and TRBJ2-1; D perhaps matches TRBD2 (6 bases). The CDR3 extends over 16 amino acids. Trimming took off 1 base at V and 1 base at J, with 11 bases between the two ends. Germline assignment: CDR1 KGHSH and CDR2 LQKENI. The CDR3 region is CASSPLGAGSYNEQFF. Written as DNA, the CDR3 is TGTGCCAGCTCACCACTTGGGGCGGGATCCTACAATGAGCAGTTCTTC.

CDR3 amino acids: CASSLRGMAVAQETQYF. The CDR3 DNA reads as TGTGCCAGCAGCCTAAGGGGCATGGCGGTAGCCCAGGAGACCCAGTACTTC. V usage is TRBV7-9 and J usage is TRBJ2-5, with a tentative D call TRBD1 (5 bases). This CDR3 comprises 17 residues. V lost 5 bases to trimming and J lost 5 bases, with 24 bases between them. Germline V gene sequence: CDR1 SEHNR, CDR2 FQNEAQ (reference sequence).

The genes are TRBV6-6 and TRBJ1-4, with 9 nucleotides matching TRBD1. Germline lookup yields CDR1 MNHNY and CDR2 SVGAGI (reference sequence). The CDR3 spans 13 residues. J was trimmed by 4 bases and V by 7 bases; bases with no gene match: 1. The CDR3 here is CASKDRGNEKLFF. In DNA, the CDR3 is TGTGCCAGCAAGGACAGGGGTAATGAAAAACTGTTTTTT.

This chain links TRBV5-5 with TRBJ1-2; 7 bases match TRBD1. CDR3 length equals 13 residues. The V segment lost 4 bases and the J segment 2 bases; nucleotides outside the gene matches: 2. The V gene's germline CDR1 is SGHKS and CDR2 YYEKEE (reference sequence). The CDR3 sequence is CASSPGQNYGYTF. The CDR3 DNA sequence: TGTGCCAGCAGCCCGGGACAGAACTATGGCTACACCTTC.

J is TRBJ2-1 and V is TRBV11-1; a weak D match, TRBD2 (6 bases). Trimming pared 4 bases from V and 6 bases from J, leaving 19 bases between. There are 16 residues in the CDR3. Germline CDR1 is SGHAT and CDR2 is FQDESV (reference sequence). The CDR3 here is CASSSRDPGGGNEQFF. The CDR3, as DNA: TGTGCCAGCAGCTCACGGGACCCCGGGGGAGGCAATGAGCAGTTCTTC.

The chain links TRBV7-8 to TRBJ1-6; D perhaps matches TRBD1 (6 bases). The CDR3 spans 16 residues. The V end lost 8 bases, the J end lost 9 bases, and 23 bases lay between the germline ends. Germline CDR1 reads SGHVS; CDR2 reads FQNEAQ. The CDR3 is CASSGGSDLTGSPLHF. The CDR3, as DNA: TGTGCCAGCTCGGGGGGGTCGGACCTGACAGGTTCACCCCTCCACTTT. Supplemented by reference TRBV7-8 and TRBJ1-6, the full variable domain reads GAGVSQSPRYKVAKRGQDVALRCDPISGHVSLFWYQQALGQGPEFLTYFQNEAQLDKSGLPSDRFFAERPEGSVSTLKIQRTQQEDSAVYLCASSGGSDLTGSPLHFGNGTRLTVT.

The chain recombines TRBV21-1 with TRBJ2-7; TRBD2, the D gene given by the table, was not confirmed from the DNA. TRBV21-1 is shown as a pseudogene. The CDR3 is 14 amino acids. The CDR3 spells CCDSPSLRGQEQYF. CDR3 nucleotide sequence: TGTTGTGACTCCCCTTCTCTTCGGGGTCAGGAGCAGTACTTC.

The chain recombines TRBV7-2 with TRBJ1-6; D is perhaps TRBD1 (5 bases). CDR1 and CDR2 from the germline V gene are SGHTA and FQGNSA. This CDR3 region has 17 residues. The V and J ends lost 1 base and 0 bases respectively, with 10 bases between them. The CDR3 region is CASSLDPGGSYNSPLHF. As DNA, the CDR3 is TGTGCCAGCAGCTTAGACCCGGGGGGCTCCTATAATTCACCCCTCCACTTT.

This chain connects TRBV19 to TRBJ2-7; tentative D call: TRBD1 (5 bases). This CDR3 is built from 13 residues. Germline values: CDR1 LNHDA, CDR2 SQIVND (reference sequence). Trimming removed 3 bases at V and 3 bases at J, with 9 bases between. Here the CDR3 DNA reads TGTGCCAGTAGTATTAGGCAGGGCTACGAGCAGTACTTC. The encoded protein is CASSIRQGYEQYF.

The chain employs TRBV7-2 and TRBJ2-7; 9 bases align to TRBD1. V shed 3 bases and J 5 bases; nucleotides not matched to a gene: 2. Germline V gene data show CDR1 as SGHTA and CDR2 as FQGNSA. The CDR3 spans 13 residues. This CDR3 reads CASSLDRGNEQYF. CDR3 nucleotide sequence: TGTGCCAGCAGCTTGGACAGGGGAAACGAGCAGTACTTC.

The chain uses TRBV25-1 and TRBJ1-3; TRBD1 matches at 7 bases. Germline CDR1 is MGHDK and CDR2 is SYGVNS. The CDR3 covers 15 residues. Germline trimming cut 1 base from V and 4 bases from J; bases unmatched to any gene: 4. CDR3 region: CASSESLGQGNTIYF. Here the CDR3 DNA reads TGTGCCAGCAGTGAATCCCTGGGACAGGGAAACACCATATATTTT. Variable domain in full (rest from reference TRBV25-1 and TRBJ1-3): EADIYQTPRYLVIGTGKKITLECSQTMGHDKMYWYQQDPGMELHLIHYSYGVNSTEKGDLSSESTVSRIRTEHFPLTLESARPSHTSQYLCASSESLGQGNTIYFGEGSWLTVV.